The clone carrying this T cell receptor beta chain was counted a single time. The data are from a study of blood T cell repertoires in COVID-19. Study-wide background: The samples span acute and convalescent COVID-19 from the United States, Italy and Spain. From T cells, B-cell-depleted T cells, or PBMCs came the material, which was cDNA or gDNA.

Per the authors' pipeline: Quantification of nucleated cells was approximated via reference gene primer amplification. Generated by immunoSEQ multiplex PCR, the TCRdb table keeps only in-frame clones and is missing some. V and J calls and clone size are copied from that table; D and trimming were computed from the DNA. The table lists about 190,000 clones, around 87% of them singletons. Sample: peripheral blood. The sequence was collected from a woman between 18 and 29 years old who had recovered from COVID-19.

The chain's CDR3 is CASSQAAGDVSYEQYF. In DNA, the CDR3 is TGCGCCAGCAGCCAAGCTGCGGGGGATGTCTCCTACGAGCAGTACTTC. The chain employs TRBV4-3 and TRBJ2-7; 7 bases align to TRBD2. This CDR3 has 16 residues. Unmatched junction bases numbered 6, after V lost 1 base and J lost 0 bases. Germline values: CDR1 LGHNA, CDR2 YSLEER.